One and the same sample provided the 18 T cell receptor beta chains below, sequenced in a study of vaccination and CD4 T cells after COVID-19. As to time point: late sampling 161 to 241 days after vaccination in a few convalescent patients. As for treatment: roughly ten-day PBMC culture with coronavirus spike peptide pools or control peptides (ViraFEST assay). Researchers used the Oncomine TCR Beta short-read assay to sequence DNA from cultured CD4+ T cells. TCRdb itself ran the PCR reads through MiXCR, one entry per CDR3 protein. This sample yields 20,000 to 25,000 distinct CDR3 sequences, of which roughly 46% are seen a single time; roughly an eighth belongs to the top ten. These receptors have no known antigen. Sequencing used CD4+ T cells from blood, cultured in vitro, obtained about 7 months after SARS-CoV-2 vaccination. All receptors derive from a human donor who had recovered from COVID-19.

In its sample, this clonotype was seen a few times. The gene calls are TRBV20-1 and TRBJ1-1; 8 positions match TRBD1. Germline V gives CDR1 DFQATT, CDR2 SNEGSKA (reference sequence). The CDR3 length is 13 residues. Unmatched junction bases numbered 10, after V lost 6 bases and J lost 7 bases. CDR3 bases: TGCAGTGCGAGGCTACAGGGGGGGGTTGAAGCTTTCTTT. This gives the protein CSARLQGGVEAFF.

The V and J genes are TRBV7-3 and TRBJ2-5, with D tentatively TRBD2 (5 bases). The CDR3 is 12 residues long. Trimming stripped 8 bases from V and 3 bases from J, with 10 bases between. CDR1 and CDR2 (germline): SGHTA, FQGTGA. CDR3 sequence (DNA): TGTGCCAGCGGGGAGTCGAAAGAGACCCAGTACTTC. This encodes CASGESKETQYF.

The rearrangement links TRBV7-2 to TRBJ2-1; the D is unclear. Trimming took off 2 bases at V and 5 bases at J, with 7 bases between the two ends. This CDR3 spans 13 amino acids. CDR1 and CDR2 from the germline V gene are SGHTA and FQGNSA. As DNA, the CDR3 is TGTGCCAGCAGCTTAAATCAGGACAATGAGCAGTTCTTC. It specifies CASSLNQDNEQFF.

The chain joins TRBV7-2 to TRBJ2-5, with D perhaps TRBD1 (6 bases). The V and J ends lost 5 bases and 7 bases respectively, with 20 bases between them. The CDR3 is 15 residues long. Germline assignment: CDR1 SGHTA and CDR2 FQGNSA. In nucleotides, the CDR3 is TGTGCCAGCAGCCCAGGGCCACAGGGCGCTGGGACCCAGTACTTC. It codes for CASSPGPQGAGTQYF.

The chain has TRBV7-2 and TRBJ2-3; 8 bases are shared with TRBD2. The trim removed 5 bases at V and 6 bases at J, leaving 4 bases unmatched. There are 13 residues in the CDR3. Germline V gene sequence: CDR1 SGHTA, CDR2 FQGNSA. The CDR3, as DNA: TGTGCCAGCAGCCCACAGCGGGGGGATACGCAGTATTTT. This gives the protein CASSPQRGDTQYF.

Notes on this clonotype: Since a much larger clone is just one base distant, this may be a read error. The chain uses TRBV6-1 and TRBJ1-2; a weak D match, TRBD1 (5 bases). CDR3 length equals 14 residues. In germline, CDR1 is MNHNS, CDR2 SASEGT. V was trimmed by 7 bases and J by 3 bases, leaving 15 bases between them. CDR3 nucleotide sequence: TGTGCCAGCACCACCGGGGGAGTGTACTATGGCTACACCTTC. Amino acids: CASTTGGVYYGYTF.

This clonotype has only a few counts. The chain links TRBV7-2 to TRBJ2-5, with D possibly matching TRBD2 (5 bases). The CDR3 has 15 amino acids. Trimming left V 3 bases short and J 1 base short, with 12 bases between. Germline V gene sequence: CDR1 SGHTA, CDR2 FQGNSA. The CDR3 sequence: CASSFGQLVQETQYF. The CDR3 region has the DNA TGTGCCAGCAGCTTCGGCCAACTAGTCCAAGAGACCCAGTACTTC.

The rearrangement uses TRBV7-3 and TRBJ2-7; D is undetermined. The germline V gene has CDR1 SGHTA and CDR2 FQGTGA. Trimming removed 5 bases from V and 3 bases from J, with 17 bases in between. The CDR3 runs to 15 residues. The CDR3 DNA reads as TGTGCCAGCAGCCCGGACGGTGCAACGGACTACGAGCAGTACTTC. The encoded protein is CASSPDGATDYEQYF.

This rearrangement joins TRBV20-1 to TRBJ1-2; a possible D gene is TRBD1 (6 bases). Trimming took 3 bases from V and 3 from J, leaving 11 bases between them. Per the germline V gene, CDR1 is DFQATT and CDR2 is SNEGSKA (reference sequence). The CDR3 runs to 13 residues. CDR3 loop: CSASRGSDYGYTF. The CDR3 DNA reads as TGCAGTGCTAGCAGGGGTTCGGACTATGGCTACACCTTC.

This chain links TRBV18 with TRBJ2-7; D is uncertain. Trimming took off 6 bases at V and 4 bases at J, with 10 bases between the two ends. Germline loops: CDR1 KGHSH, CDR2 LQKENI. The CDR3 spans 12 residues. The CDR3 spells CASSSQEYEQYF. CDR3 in DNA: TGTGCCAGCTCTTCTCAGGAATACGAGCAGTACTTC.

The chain combines TRBV7-3 with TRBJ2-3; 7 bases match TRBD2. Germline assignment: CDR1 SGHTA and CDR2 FQGTGA. J gave up 2 bases and V 2 bases, and 4 bases lay outside the gene matches. The CDR3 has 15 residues. The CDR3 spells CASSLDLADTDTQYF. In DNA form, the CDR3 reads TGTGCCAGCAGCTTAGACCTAGCGGACACAGATACGCAGTATTTT.

The chain joins TRBV2 to TRBJ2-3; TRBD2 agrees at 8 bases. This CDR3 comprises 16 residues. Germline V gives CDR1 SNHLY, CDR2 FYNNEI. V lost 6 bases and J lost 8; bases outside the gene matches: 16. CDR3 nucleotide sequence: TGTGCCAGCAGGGAACTGACTAGCGTGGGCCTCGGTACGCAGTATTTT. Translation: CASRELTSVGLGTQYF. The complete variable domain, with remaining parts taken from reference TRBV2 and TRBJ2-3, reads EPEVTQTPSHQVTQMGQEVILRCVPISNHLYFYWYRQILGQKVEFLVSFYNNEISEKSEIFDDQFSVERPDGSNFTLKIRSTKLEDSAMYFCASRELTSVGLGTQYFGPGTRLTVL.

The genes are TRBV10-3 and TRBJ2-6; D is possibly TRBD1 or TRBD2 (5 bases each). The CDR3 sequence is 15 residues long. Germline V gives CDR1 ENHRY, CDR2 SYGVKD. With 6 bases removed from V and 2 bases from J, the gap between germline ends came to 11 bases. The CDR3 sequence: CAIRDGTAGANVLTF. For the CDR3, the DNA is TGTGCCATCAGGGACGGGACGGCTGGGGCCAACGTCCTGACTTTC.

The chain combines TRBV6-5 with TRBJ2-7; TRBD1 aligns across 8 bases. The length of the CDR3 is 14 residues. V shed 3 bases, J shed 3 bases, and the junction held 4 bases outside the gene matches. Looked up from germline, CDR1 is MNHEY and CDR2 is SVGAGI. The CDR3 here is CASSYAGGDYEQYF. The CDR3 bases are TGTGCCAGCAGTTATGCAGGGGGCGACTACGAGCAGTACTTC.

The rearrangement joins TRBV21-1 to TRBJ2-5. TRBV21-1 is deemed a pseudogene. CDR3 length equals 14 residues. For the CDR3, the DNA is TGTGCCAGCAGCAACCCAACAACACAAGAGACCCAGTACTTC. It yields the protein CASSNPTTQETQYF.

This clonotype was recorded a few times. The J gene is TRBJ2-7, the V gene TRBV10-3, with D possibly being TRBD1 (5 bases). The CDR3 consists of 13 residues. Germline loops: CDR1 ENHRY, CDR2 SYGVKD. The V end was cut by 6 bases, the J end by 4 bases, with 13 bases between. In DNA, the CDR3 is TGTGCCATCAGCAGGGAATCTGTGTACGAGCAGTACTTC. Translation gives CAISRESVYEQYF.

The chain carries TRBV20-1 and TRBJ2-3, with 8 bases that match TRBD1. V was clipped by 3 bases and J by 5 bases; unmatched bases: 4. The germline gives CDR1 DFQATT, CDR2 SNEGSKA (reference sequence). The CDR3 consists of 13 residues. The CDR3 nucleotides are TGCAGTGCTAGGGACAGGGCCCAAGATACGCAGTATTTT. This encodes CSARDRAQDTQYF.

This clonotype has a handful of counts. The V and J genes are TRBV20-1 and TRBJ2-3; no definite D call. V was clipped by 5 bases and J by 6 bases, with 12 bases between them. This CDR3 spans 12 amino acids. Looked up from germline, CDR1 is DFQATT and CDR2 is SNEGSKA (reference sequence). For the CDR3, the DNA is TGCAGTGCTCAGACTGGTGGTGATACGCAGTATTTT. It translates to CSAQTGGDTQYF.